This T cell receptor (beta chain) appears in the sequencing data of a study of breast tumors, draining lymph nodes, adjacent tissues. Whole-study results and caveats: Tumor T cell lymph node origin was a supported hypothesis, not proven.

The V gene lost 7 bases and the J gene lost 0 bases, with 13 bases spanning the gap. This CDR3 has 16 amino acids. Germline-derived CDR1 and CDR2 are LNHDA and SQIVND (reference sequence). As for this clonotype: Its antigen is currently unknown. Given a much more abundant clone one base away, this may be a read error. As the CDR3 is not closed by the conserved phenylalanine or tryptophan, this likely results from a read error.

Samples came from axillary lymph nodes draining the breast cancer. One entry per CDR3 protein results from TCRdb running MiXCR on the multiplex PCR reads. The table has some 150,000 distinct CDR3 sequences, more than 25% seen once; the top ten hold 3.8%. Material: axillary lymph node tissue. J is TRBJ2-6 and V is TRBV19; tentative D call: TRBD2 (5 bases). The TCR comes from a female donor with breast cancer. Some clones in this sample may be carry-over from other donors' samples. This CDR3 reads CASIGSLRSGANVLTS. The CDR3 DNA reads TGTGCCAGTATAGGGAGTTTGCGCTCTGGGGCCAACGTCCTGACTTCC.